This T cell receptor beta chain was obtained from a study of blood T cell repertoires in COVID-19. About the study: Some COVID-19 samples were acute and others convalescent; all came from the United States, Italy and Spain. T cells, B-cell-depleted T cells, or PBMCs supplied cDNA or gDNA.

As processed by the authors: How many nucleated cells were present was estimated from reference gene primer amplification. Using immunoSEQ multiplex PCR, the repertoire was profiled, and TCRdb retains in-frame clones only, with some absent. V, J and clone size reflect that table, while D and trimming were determined from the DNA. The table shows approximately 110,000 clones, with roughly nine tenths occurring only once. Seattle researchers signed up patients amid active infection and tracked them longitudinally. Trimming stripped 3 bases from V and 3 bases from J, with 14 bases between. The length of the CDR3 is 16 residues. In germline, CDR1 is LNHDA, CDR2 SQIVND (reference sequence).

The TCR originated in a man aged 45-65 years with COVID-19, enrolled during active disease. The chain uses TRBV19 and TRBJ2-2; D not certain. The sequencing sample was made of peripheral blood. In DNA, the CDR3 is TGTGCCAGTAGTATTGAAGGCCAACGGGACACCGGGGAGCTGTTTTTT. As protein: CASSIEGQRDTGELFF.